This passage covers 24 T cell receptor beta chains from one sample sequenced in a study of cytomegalovirus exposure and HLA in healthy donors listed by TCRdb under 2017. The protocol used for the library was the immunoSEQ multiplex PCR assay. The multiplex PCR relied on a mix of 60 forward primers for TCR Vbeta segments and 13 reverse primers for TCR Jbeta segments. The source is immuneACCESS, and TCRdb retained only in-frame sequences with V and J called. Part of the clones is not carried over; for the studies checked, unresolved V genes explain less than half of this, and the remainder is unexplained. The sample contains approximately 100,000 clones, about 74% of them found a single time. The ten largest clones capture roughly 2.6% of the sample. Sequences were obtained from PBMCs. The receptors come from a female donor in good health and CMV-seronegative.

The V call is TRBV6-5, the J call TRBJ2-5; D gene uncertain. With 2 bases removed from V and 5 bases from J, the gap between germline ends came to 6 bases. CDR1 is MNHEY, CDR2 SVGAGI, per germline. The CDR3 covers 12 residues. The CDR3 coding sequence is TGTGCCAGCAGTTACGGGCTGGAGACCCAGTACTTC. Encoded protein: CASSYGLETQYF.

The CDR3 DNA is TGTGCCAGCAGCTTATCGTTTTGGGGGGCCGGGGAGCTGTTTTTT. This encodes CASSLSFWGAGELFF. The chain combines TRBV5-4 with TRBJ2-2; a possible D gene is TRBD2 (6 bases). The CDR3 has 15 residues. The V gene's germline CDR1 is SGHNT and CDR2 YYREEE (reference sequence). Trimming pared 2 bases from V and 6 bases from J, leaving 14 bases between.

This chain uses TRBV11-2 with TRBJ2-7; 9 nucleotides match TRBD1. The CDR3 extends over 19 amino acids. The V gene's germline CDR1 is SGHAT and CDR2 FQNNGV. V lost 5 bases to trimming and J lost 2 bases; unmatched junction nucleotides: 19. The CDR3 spells CASSQFKYDHGTGPYEQYF. DNA for the CDR3: TGTGCCAGCAGCCAATTTAAATACGATCACGGGACAGGGCCCTACGAGCAGTACTTC.

The rearrangement links TRBV5-1 to TRBJ2-2; D remains ambiguous. Germline loops: CDR1 SGHRS, CDR2 YFSETQ. V was cut by 5 bases and J by 4 bases, with 6 bases left in between. The CDR3 spans 12 residues. The CDR3 DNA is TGCGCCAGCAGGGCCAGCACCGGGGAGCTGTTTTTT. Encoded protein: CASRASTGELFF.

The chain uses TRBV27 and TRBJ1-2, with D maybe TRBD1 (5 bases). In germline, CDR1 is MNHEY, CDR2 SMNVEV (reference sequence). The CDR3 has 13 residues. V lost 8 bases, J lost 8 bases, and 18 bases lay in between. CDR3 in amino acids: CASSKSRVRGYTF. The DNA for the CDR3 is TGTGCCAGCTCTAAAAGCAGGGTGCGGGGCTACACCTTC.

V is TRBV29-1 and J is TRBJ1-5; D is unresolved. Trimming removed 4 bases at V and 4 bases at J, with 8 bases between. The CDR3 has 12 residues. Looked up from germline, CDR1 is SQVTM and CDR2 is ANQGSEA. The CDR3, as DNA: TGCAGCGTTGGCTCACAGAATCAGCCCCAGCATTTT. Translation: CSVGSQNQPQHF.

In the case of this clone: This specimen includes other DNA sequences encoding the same CDR3. The chain carries TRBV5-4 and TRBJ2-1, with D perhaps matching TRBD2 (7 bases). CDR3 length: 15 amino acids. V dropped 3 bases and J dropped 6 bases, with 16 bases sitting between them. From germline, CDR1 is SGHNT and CDR2 YYREEE (reference sequence). Here the CDR3 reads CASSSERGARNEQFF. CDR3 nucleotide sequence: TGTGCCAGCAGCTCCGAACGGGGGGCCCGCAATGAGCAGTTCTTC.

The genes are TRBV19 and TRBJ2-3; TRBD2 agrees at 10 bases. The junction had 9 bases not matched to a gene; V was cut back by 6 bases and J by 6 bases. Germline V gene lookup returns CDR1 LNHDA and CDR2 SQIVND (reference sequence). The CDR3 is made up of 15 amino acids. Here the CDR3 reads CASSQRGGLGDTQYF. Here the CDR3 DNA reads TGTGCCAGTAGCCAGCGGGGGGGCCTGGGTGATACGCAGTATTTT. Combining the CDR3 with reference TRBV19 and TRBJ2-3 gives the whole variable domain DGGITQSPKYLFRKEGQNVTLSCEQNLNHDAMYWYRQDPGQGLRLIYYSQIVNDFQKGDIAEGYSVSREKKESFPLTVTSAQKNPTAFYLCASSQRGGLGDTQYFGPGTRLTVL.

J is TRBJ2-7 and V is TRBV7-2; no reliable D call. The CDR3 runs 12 residues. V was shortened by 4 bases and J by 2 bases, with 6 bases between the two germline ends. From germline, CDR1 is SGHTA and CDR2 FQGNSA. The DNA of the CDR3 is TGTGCCAGCAGCTCCTCTCCCTACGAGCAGTACTTC. The encoded protein is CASSSSPYEQYF.

The CDR3 protein is CASRGQDPYEQYF. CDR3 coding DNA: TGTGCCAGCAGGGGACAGGACCCTTACGAGCAGTACTTC. This chain connects TRBV11-2 to TRBJ2-7; TRBD1 agrees at 8 bases. CDR1 SGHAT and CDR2 FQNNGV come from the germline V gene. Trimming cost V 6 bases and J 4 bases; bases outside gene matches: 5. The CDR3 is 13 residues long.

The rearrangement links TRBV27 to TRBJ1-2; 7 bases line up with TRBD1. Germline CDR1 is MNHEY and CDR2 is SMNVEV (reference sequence). J gave up 5 bases and V 10 bases, and 7 bases lay outside the gene matches. CDR3 size: 12 residues. The CDR3 loop reads CATRDSTYGYTF. The CDR3, as DNA: TGTGCCACTCGGGACAGTACTTATGGCTACACCTTC.

The rearrangement uses TRBV27 and TRBJ2-7, with D uncertain. The V end was cut by 5 bases, the J end by 3 bases, with 14 bases between. CDR3 length: 14 residues. Germline values: CDR1 MNHEY, CDR2 SMNVEV (reference sequence). This CDR3 reads CASSLLSSGYEQYF. The CDR3 DNA is TGTGCCAGCAGTCTACTGAGTTCCGGCTACGAGCAGTACTTC.

The chain couples TRBV7-2 to TRBJ2-7, with TRBD1 identical over 7 bases. Per the germline V gene, CDR1 is SGHTA and CDR2 is FQGNSA. V gave up 0 bases and J gave up 4 bases; unmatched junction bases: 9. CDR3 length: 16 amino acids. The CDR3 loop is CASSLAPLGQIYEQYF. The CDR3 DNA sequence: TGTGCCAGCAGCTTAGCCCCTTTGGGACAGATATACGAGCAGTACTTC.

This chain uses TRBV27 with TRBJ1-3, with D perhaps TRBD1 (6 bases). CDR1 MNHEY and CDR2 SMNVEV come from the germline V gene (reference sequence). The CDR3 runs 18 residues. V lost 1 base to trimming and J lost 0 bases, with 16 bases between them. CDR3 loop: CASSLFPPQGSSGNTIYF. The CDR3 region has the DNA TGTGCCAGCAGTTTATTTCCCCCCCAGGGGAGCTCTGGAAACACCATATATTTT.

The gene calls are TRBV19 and TRBJ1-1; 7 nucleotides agree with TRBD1. The V gene's germline CDR1 is LNHDA and CDR2 SQIVND (reference sequence). V lost 5 bases, J lost 0 bases, and 6 bases stayed unmatched. The CDR3 runs to 15 residues. CDR3 nucleotides: TGTGCCAGTAGTTTGCCCGGGACAGTGAACACTGAAGCTTTCTTT. Translating gives CASSLPGTVNTEAFF.

The V and J genes are TRBV7-2 and TRBJ1-2, with 8 bases fitting TRBD1. V lost 0 bases to trimming and J lost 4 bases; unmatched junction nucleotides: 7. The CDR3 contains 16 residues. The germline gives CDR1 SGHTA, CDR2 FQGNSA. Here the CDR3 reads CASSLAPDRVVYGYTF. Here the CDR3 DNA reads TGTGCCAGCAGCTTAGCCCCGGACAGGGTGGTCTATGGCTACACCTTC.

The chain is built from TRBV9 and TRBJ2-2; 10 nucleotides align to TRBD2. CDR1 is SGDLS and CDR2 is YYNGEE in the germline V gene. This CDR3 contains 20 residues. V dropped 0 bases and J dropped 3; count of bases not matched to a gene: 14. The CDR3: CASSVDPRVVAGGHTGELFF. In DNA form, the CDR3 reads TGTGCCAGCAGCGTAGACCCCCGAGTTGTAGCGGGGGGCCACACCGGGGAGCTGTTTTTT.

The sample holds a few counts of this clone. This chain connects TRBV2 to TRBJ2-7, with 8 nucleotides matching TRBD1. The germline V gene encodes CDR1 SNHLY and CDR2 FYNNEI. J was trimmed by 2 bases and V by 8 bases; bases with no gene match: 11. This CDR3 is built from 15 residues. The CDR3 loop is CASGEGQGSTYEQYF. The CDR3 DNA is TGTGCCAGCGGGGAAGGACAGGGATCCACCTACGAGCAGTACTTC.

The chain is built from TRBV7-8 and TRBJ1-4, with D possibly TRBD1 on 5 matching bases. Germline values: CDR1 SGHVS, CDR2 FQNEAQ. Trimming stripped 3 bases from V and 0 bases from J, with 17 bases between. The CDR3 totals 18 residues. The CDR3 nucleotides read TGTGCCAGCAGCTTGGGTGAAGGGGCTGGGGCAACTAATGAAAAACTGTTTTTT. Translating gives CASSLGEGAGATNEKLFF.

Here the CDR3 reads CASSRDAGGRGEQFF. In DNA form, the CDR3 reads TGTGCCAGCAGCCGTGATGCGGGGGGGCGGGGTGAGCAGTTCTTC. J is TRBJ2-1 and V is TRBV7-2, with 9 nucleotides matching TRBD2. Germline-derived CDR1 and CDR2 are SGHTA and FQGNSA. The V gene end was trimmed by 5 bases and the J gene end by 9 bases; junction bases not matched to a gene: 11. The CDR3 covers 15 residues.

The DNA for the CDR3 is TGCGCCAGCAGCTTGTGGACTAGCGGGGGGTCAGAGACCCAGTACTTC. It translates to CASSLWTSGGSETQYF. J is TRBJ2-5 and V is TRBV5-1, with 14 bases lining up with TRBD2. From germline, CDR1 is SGHRS and CDR2 YFSETQ. This CDR3 is 16 amino acids long. The junction had 3 bases not matched to a gene; V was cut back by 1 base and J by 4 bases.

This sequence joins TRBV5-1 and TRBJ2-5, with TRBD2 matching 9 bases. Germline trimming cut 3 bases from V and 5 bases from J; bases unmatched to any gene: 14. Germline V CDR1 and CDR2: SGHRS, YFSETQ. The CDR3 is made up of 17 amino acids. CDR3 DNA sequence: TGCGCCAGCAGCTCACGAACCGGACTAGCGTATGGGGAGACCCAGTACTTC. Amino acids: CASSSRTGLAYGETQYF.

The CDR3 reads CASSVGTSGVEGTQYF. In nucleotides, the CDR3 is TGTGCCAGCAGCGTCGGGACTAGCGGGGTAGAGGGGACCCAGTACTTC. The chain links TRBV9 to TRBJ2-5; 13 bases match TRBD2. Germline CDR1 SGDLS, CDR2 YYNGEE. The CDR3 runs to 16 residues. V dropped 2 bases and J dropped 7; count of bases not matched to a gene: 8.

V gene TRBV6-6 combines with J gene TRBJ2-2, with unresolved D. Deletions cut 10 bases from V and 8 bases from J, with 11 bases between. There are 11 residues in the CDR3. Germline V CDR1 and CDR2: MNHNY, SVGAGI (reference sequence). CDR3 coding DNA: TGTGCCACGACGAAGGAGGGGGAGCTGTTTTTT. Residues: CATTKEGELFF.